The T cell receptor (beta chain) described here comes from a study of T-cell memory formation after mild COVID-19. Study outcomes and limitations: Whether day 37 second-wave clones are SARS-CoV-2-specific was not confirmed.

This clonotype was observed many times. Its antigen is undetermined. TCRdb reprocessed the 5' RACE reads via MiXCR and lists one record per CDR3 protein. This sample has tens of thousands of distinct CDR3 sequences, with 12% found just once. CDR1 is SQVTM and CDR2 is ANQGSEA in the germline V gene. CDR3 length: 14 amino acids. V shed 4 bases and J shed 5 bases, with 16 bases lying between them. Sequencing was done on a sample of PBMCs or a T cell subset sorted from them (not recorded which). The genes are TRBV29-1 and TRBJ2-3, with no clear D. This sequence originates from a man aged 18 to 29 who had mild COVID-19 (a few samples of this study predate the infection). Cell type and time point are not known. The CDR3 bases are TGCAGCGTTGTTCGTACCACTCTGGGAGATACGCAGTATTTT. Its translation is CSVVRTTLGDTQYF.